These 10 T cell receptor beta chains were sequenced from one sample in a study of blood T cell repertoires in COVID-19. Using immunoSEQ multiplex PCR, the repertoire was profiled, and TCRdb retains in-frame clones only, with some absent. The data contain roughly 140,000 clones, about 87% of them seen just once; the ten biggest clones take up roughly 11%. The sequencing input was peripheral blood. These receptors were collected from an elderly woman with acute or convalescent COVID-19.

The J gene is TRBJ1-3, the V gene TRBV24-1; D gene ambiguous. Per germline, CDR1 KGHDR and CDR2 SFDVKD. V lost 3 bases and J 0 bases, leaving 14 bases between the germline ends. The CDR3 spans 17 residues. The CDR3 is CATSDPPAGSSGNTIYF. The DNA of the CDR3 is TGTGCCACCAGTGATCCCCCAGCAGGTAGCTCTGGAAACACCATATATTTT.

The chain is built from TRBV3-1 (or the pseudogene TRBV3-2) and TRBJ1-5; D unresolved. In germline, CDR1 is LGHDT, CDR2 YNNKEL (reference sequence). This CDR3 is 15 amino acids long. Trimming pared 1 base from V and 3 bases from J, leaving 10 bases between. For the CDR3, the DNA is TGTGCCAGCAGCCAAGGGTTCGTAGTCAATCAGCCCCAGCATTTT. It is translated as CASSQGFVVNQPQHF.

The chain uses TRBV7-2 and TRBJ1-4; 8 bases are shared with TRBD1. With 3 bases clipped from V and 7 bases from J, the junction kept 4 bases outside the gene matches. The CDR3 runs to 14 residues. CDR1 is SGHTA and CDR2 is FQGNSA in the germline V gene. CDR3 in amino acids: CASSFQTGAEKLFF. The CDR3 coding sequence is TGTGCCAGCAGCTTTCAGACAGGGGCTGAAAAACTGTTTTTT.

The rearrangement links TRBV7-2 to TRBJ2-2, with TRBD1 identical over 7 bases. Germline V gives CDR1 SGHTA, CDR2 FQGNSA. The CDR3 extends over 13 amino acids. V trimming: 5 bases; J trimming: 5 bases; junction bases outside the gene matches: 2. CDR3 sequence (DNA): TGTGCCAGCAGCCTACAGGGGACCGGGGAGCTGTTTTTT. Protein product: CASSLQGTGELFF.

The chain recombines TRBV3-1 (or the pseudogene TRBV3-2) with TRBJ1-2, with D possibly being TRBD1 (5 bases). Germline V gene lookup returns CDR1 LGHDT and CDR2 YNNKEL (reference sequence). V lost 5 bases and J 4 bases, leaving 14 bases between the germline ends. This CDR3 comprises 14 residues. This CDR3 is CASSSPSGSYGYTF. The CDR3 DNA sequence: TGTGCCAGCAGCTCACCCTCAGGGTCCTATGGCTACACCTTC.

This clone was found once. This rearrangement joins TRBV30 to TRBJ1-6; 8 bases are shared with TRBD1. The CDR3 spans 20 residues. Germline V CDR1 and CDR2: GTSNPN, SVGIG (reference sequence). With V trimmed by 1 base and J by 2 bases, 16 bases remained unmatched. CDR3 amino acids: CAWSARYGQGMGTYNSPLHF. The CDR3, as DNA: TGTGCCTGGAGTGCTCGTTATGGACAGGGTATGGGAACCTATAATTCACCCCTCCACTTT.

The rearrangement joins TRBV4-3 to TRBJ2-2, with a tentative D call TRBD2 (6 bases). Germline V lookup: CDR1 LGHNA, CDR2 YSLEER. Trimming shortened V by 0 bases and J by 1 base, and 9 bases separated the two germline ends. The CDR3 spans 16 residues. The CDR3: CASSQDLGGNTGELFF. CDR3 DNA: TGCGCCAGCAGCCAAGACCTCGGGGGGAACACCGGGGAGCTGTTTTTT.

The V and J genes are TRBV5-1 and TRBJ2-2; D remains ambiguous. Germline V gene sequence: CDR1 SGHRS, CDR2 YFSETQ. CDR3 size: 15 residues. The germline V and J ends were trimmed by 3 bases and 1 base, with 10 bases remaining between them. The CDR3 nucleotides read TGCGCCAGCAGCTCTCGACAACGGAACACCGGGGAGCTGTTTTTT. Translating gives CASSSRQRNTGELFF. The full variable domain, with the rest looked up from reference TRBV5-1 and TRBJ2-2, is KAGVTQTPRYLIKTRGQQVTLSCSPISGHRSVSWYQQTPGQGLQFLFEYFSETQRNKGNFPGRFSGRQFSNSRSEMNVSTLELGDSALYLCASSSRQRNTGELFFGEGSRLTVL.

The rearrangement links TRBV6-5 to TRBJ1-1; a weak D match, TRBD1 (6 bases). The CDR3 has 13 amino acids. Trimming took 8 bases from V and 0 from J, leaving 10 bases between them. From germline, CDR1 is MNHEY and CDR2 SVGAGI. CDR3 DNA sequence: TGTGCCAGCGAGGGGGGGATGAACACTGAAGCTTTCTTT. Translating it yields CASEGGMNTEAFF.

The chain uses TRBV5-4 and TRBJ2-2; possibly TRBD1 for D (6 bases). Deletions cut 3 bases from V and 3 bases from J, with 21 bases between. The CDR3 is 18 residues long. Germline V gives CDR1 SGHNT, CDR2 YYREEE (reference sequence). The CDR3: CASSYLVGAIQYTGELFF. The CDR3, as DNA: TGTGCCAGCAGCTATTTGGTGGGGGCCATCCAATACACCGGGGAGCTGTTTTTT.